What follows are 17 T cell receptor beta chains derived from one specimen sequenced in a study of T cell clonality in common variable immunodeficiency. Findings and caveats of the study: Reportedly, TCR beta sequences from common variable immunodeficiency showed fewer deletions and N-nucleotide insertions.

Assay: immunoSEQ multiplex PCR; the TCRdb copy retains only in-frame clones and omits some. The profile covers about 21,000 clones, none occurring a single time. Their target antigens are unknown. The source material was peripheral blood mononuclear cells. These receptors were obtained from a human donor with common variable immunodeficiency.

This clone was counted only a few times. The read finishes 3 residues shy of the CDR3 end, and the germline J gene is used to complete it. The rearrangement uses TRBV6-2 or TRBV6-3 and TRBJ2-3, with 12 bases identical to TRBD1. CDR3 length: 15 residues. Germline V gene lookup returns CDR1 MNHEY and CDR2 SVGEGT. V lost 6 bases, J lost 4 bases, and 5 bases stayed unmatched. CDR3 DNA, as far as it was read: TGTGCCAGCAGCCAAGGGACAGGGGGCGCAGATACG. Residues: CASSQGTGGADT. From start to end, the CDR3 is CASSQGTGGADTQYF.

The table lists this clone with a few counts. Sequencing ends 3 residues short of the CDR3 end; the germline J gene provides the rest. The gene calls are TRBV7-7 and TRBJ2-5; 8 nucleotides line up with TRBD2. The germline gives CDR1 SSHAT, CDR2 FNYEAQ (reference sequence). V shed 2 bases, J shed 2 bases, and the junction held 4 bases outside the gene matches. The CDR3 runs 15 residues. Here the CDR3 reads CASSLMAGGQETQYF. CDR3 DNA (partial): TGTGCCAGCAGCTTAATGGCGGGGGGACAAGAGACC.

This clone was found a few times. The read falls 3 residues short of the CDR3 end, and the missing part is taken from the germline J gene. This chain uses TRBV23-1 with TRBJ2-5; 10 bases align to TRBD2. TRBV23-1 has ORF status, its function being uncertain. The CDR3 extends over 16 amino acids. V dropped 0 bases and J dropped 2; count of bases not matched to a gene: 3. CDR3 DNA, as far as it was read: TGCGCCAGCAGTCAATCGTGGACTAGCGGACAAGAGACC. Protein: CASSQSWTSGQET. The entire CDR3 is CASSQSWTSGQETQYF.

The CDR3 sequence is CASSISGEYNEQFF. The CDR3 bases that were read are TGTGCCAGTAGTATCTCAGGGGAATACAATGAG. The chain combines TRBV19 with TRBJ2-1, with D possibly matching TRBD1 (6 bases). The CDR3 is cut off 3 residues early in the read; its end comes from the germline J gene. The CDR3 has 14 amino acids. The germline V gene encodes CDR1 LNHDA and CDR2 SQIVND (reference sequence). V was shortened by 3 bases and J by 4 bases, with 10 bases between the two germline ends.

This clone turned up a few times. The read is 3 residues too short to cover the CDR3 end, so that end is filled in from the germline J gene. The V and J genes are TRBV7-9 and TRBJ2-2, with D maybe TRBD1 (5 bases). The CDR3 contains 13 residues. V was pared by 5 bases and J by 6 bases, with 10 bases between. CDR1 is SEHNR and CDR2 is FQNEAQ in the germline V gene (reference sequence). CDR3 loop: CASSPSRAGELFF. The DNA read from the CDR3 is TGTGCCAGCAGCCCCAGCAGGGCCGGGGAG.

This clone has only a few counts. Read sequence stops 3 residues before the CDR3 end, and the germline J gene provides the missing end. The J gene is TRBJ1-2, the V gene TRBV6-1; 8 positions agree with TRBD1. The CDR3 is 15 residues long. V trimming: 5 bases; J trimming: 2 bases; junction bases outside the gene matches: 7. CDR1 MNHNS and CDR2 SASEGT come from the germline V gene. CDR3 residues: CASSQGQGANYGYTF. The CDR3 DNA, read in part, is TGTGCCAGCAGTCAAGGACAGGGAGCCAACTATGGC.

With respect to this clone: The read ends 3 residues before the CDR3 terminus; that terminus is restored from the germline J gene. V is TRBV19 and J is TRBJ2-1, with TRBD2 matching over 14 bases. The CDR3 has 16 residues. Looked up from germline, CDR1 is LNHDA and CDR2 is SQIVND (reference sequence). V dropped 4 bases and J dropped 4; count of bases not matched to a gene: 3. CDR3 bases read: TGTGCCAGTAGTACCGGACTAGCGGGAGGATACAATGAG. Its translation: CASSTGLAGGYNE. The entire CDR3 protein is CASSTGLAGGYNEQFF.

On this clone itself: The read finishes 3 residues shy of the CDR3 end, and the germline J gene is used to complete it. This chain links TRBV29-1 with TRBJ2-5; D call uncertain. Germline CDR1 and CDR2: SQVTM and ANQGSEA. Trimming left V 4 bases short and J 5 bases short, with 11 bases between. The CDR3 has 12 residues. The chain's CDR3 is CSVGLGSETQYF. The covered CDR3 bases are TGCAGCGTTGGCTTGGGCTCGGAGACC.

This clone was detected a few times. The missing CDR3 end, 3 residues past where the read stops, is filled in from the germline J gene. The V and J genes are TRBV2 and TRBJ1-5; 8 positions agree with TRBD1. V dropped 6 bases and J dropped 5; count of bases not matched to a gene: 3. Germline assignment: CDR1 SNHLY and CDR2 FYNNEI. This CDR3 contains 13 residues. CDR3 bases read: TGTGCCAGCAGGAGACAGGGGTATCAGCCC. It specifies CASRRQGYQP. The entire CDR3 protein is CASRRQGYQPQHF.

This clone has just a few counts. The read terminates 3 residues ahead of where the CDR3 ends, so the germline J gene completes it. Other DNA sequences in the sample encode the same CDR3. The J gene is TRBJ1-5, the V gene TRBV18, with unresolved D. CDR3 length: 13 amino acids. Trimming took 1 base from V and 6 from J, leaving 7 bases between them. Germline assignment: CDR1 KGHSH and CDR2 LQKENI. The CDR3 protein is CASSPRLTQPQHF. CDR3 DNA, as far as it was read: TGTGCCAGCTCACCACGACTCACTCAGCCC.

Of note for this clone: The read halts 3 residues ahead of the CDR3 end, with the missing end drawn from the germline J gene. The chain links TRBV19 to TRBJ1-3, with 7 bases aligning to TRBD1. The CDR3 runs 15 residues. Germline lookup yields CDR1 LNHDA and CDR2 SQIVND (reference sequence). V dropped 5 bases and J dropped 3; count of bases not matched to a gene: 7. The CDR3 DNA, read in part, is TGTGCCAGTAGTGAAGGGACAGCCTTTGGAAACACC. Translation: CASSEGTAFGNT. The complete CDR3 reads CASSEGTAFGNTIYF.

Turning to this clone: The sequenced fragment ends 3 residues before the CDR3 boundary, so the rest is inferred from the germline J gene. The gene calls are TRBV19 and TRBJ1-5, with TRBD1 as a possible D gene (6 bases). Between the trimmed V and J ends, which lost 11 bases and 6 bases, there was a span of 14 bases. CDR1 is LNHDA and CDR2 is SQIVND in the germline V gene (reference sequence). The CDR3 sequence is 12 residues long. CDR3 bases read: TGTGCCGCAGGAGGGGGGGGTCAGCCC. This encodes CAAGGGGQP. In full, the CDR3 is CAAGGGGQPQHF.

With regard to this clone: The CDR3 goes on 3 residues after the read ends, and that part is filled in from the germline J gene. The chain uses TRBV5-1 and TRBJ2-3, with TRBD2 as a possible D gene (5 bases). V was cut by 7 bases and J by 2 bases, with 11 bases left in between. In germline, CDR1 is SGHRS, CDR2 YFSETQ. This CDR3 spans 13 amino acids. Incomplete CDR3 DNA: TGCGCCAGCGGGAGCGGTAACACAGATACG. This codes for CASGSGNTDT. The whole CDR3 sequence is CASGSGNTDTQYF. Using reference TRBV5-1 and TRBJ2-3 for the parts outside the CDR3, the full variable domain is KAGVTQTPRYLIKTRGQQVTLSCSPISGHRSVSWYQQTPGQGLQFLFEYFSETQRNKGNFPGRFSGRQFSNSRSEMNVSTLELGDSALYLCASGSGNTDTQYFGPGTRLTVL.

Within the sample, this clone is medium-sized. Read data end 3 residues before the CDR3 end; the end is taken from the germline J gene. The chain joins TRBV9 to TRBJ1-2; TRBD1 aligns across 10 bases. Trimming took 4 bases from V and 4 from J; bases not matched to a gene: 7. Germline CDR1 is SGDLS and CDR2 is YYNGEE. This CDR3 region has 15 residues. The CDR3 DNA, read in part, is TGTGCCAGCAGCCCGAGACAGGGGGCGGGCTATGGC. It codes for CASSPRQGAGYG. Given in full, the CDR3 is CASSPRQGAGYGYTF.

This clone has more than one count but fewer than ten. The read stops 3 residues short of the end of the CDR3; the missing end is completed from the germline J gene. V is TRBV19 and J is TRBJ2-5; 8 positions agree with TRBD2. Germline V lookup: CDR1 LNHDA, CDR2 SQIVND (reference sequence). V shed 6 bases, J shed 2 bases, and the junction held 2 bases outside the gene matches. This CDR3 region has 13 residues. The sequenced part of the CDR3 DNA is TGTGCCAGTAGGGAGCGGGGGCAAGAGACC. Translation gives CASRERGQET. The whole CDR3 sequence reads CASRERGQETQYF.

This clone has only a few counts. The CDR3 end falls 3 residues outside the read, so it is completed with the germline J gene. The chain is built from TRBV18 and TRBJ1-1, with D perhaps TRBD1 (5 bases). CDR3 size: 12 residues. V shed 8 bases and J shed 1 base, with 8 bases lying between them. CDR1 is KGHSH, CDR2 LQKENI, per germline. CDR3 DNA (partial): TGTGCCAGCGCAGACAGGAACACTGAA. Encoded protein: CASADRNTE. From start to end, the CDR3 is CASADRNTEAFF.

Comments on this clone: The read terminates 3 residues before the CDR3 end, so the remaining end is supplied by the germline J gene. J is TRBJ1-4 and V is TRBV18; 7 nucleotides agree with TRBD1. CDR1 KGHSH and CDR2 LQKENI come from the germline V gene. V gave up 5 bases and J gave up 0 bases; unmatched junction bases: 6. The CDR3 loop spans 16 amino acids. CDR3 DNA, as far as it was read: TGTGCCAGCTCATTCGGACAGGCCACAACTAATGAAAAA. Translated, it gives CASSFGQATTNEK. The whole CDR3 sequence reads CASSFGQATTNEKLFF.